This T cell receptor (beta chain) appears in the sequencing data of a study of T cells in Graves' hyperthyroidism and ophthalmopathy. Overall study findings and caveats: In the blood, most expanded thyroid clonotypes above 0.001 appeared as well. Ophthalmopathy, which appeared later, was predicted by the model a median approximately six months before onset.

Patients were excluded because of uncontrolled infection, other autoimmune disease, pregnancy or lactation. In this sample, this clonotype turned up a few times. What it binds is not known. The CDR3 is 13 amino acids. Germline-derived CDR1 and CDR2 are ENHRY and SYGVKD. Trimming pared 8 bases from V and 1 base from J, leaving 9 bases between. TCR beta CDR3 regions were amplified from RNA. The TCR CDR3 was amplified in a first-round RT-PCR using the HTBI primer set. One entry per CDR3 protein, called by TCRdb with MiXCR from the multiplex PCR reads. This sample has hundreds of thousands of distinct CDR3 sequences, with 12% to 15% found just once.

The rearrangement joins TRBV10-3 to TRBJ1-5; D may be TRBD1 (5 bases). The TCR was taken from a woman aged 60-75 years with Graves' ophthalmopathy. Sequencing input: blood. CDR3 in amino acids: CAIGRDSNQPQHF. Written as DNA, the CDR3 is TGTGCCATCGGCCGGGACAGCAATCAGCCCCAGCATTTT.